The clone carrying this T cell receptor beta chain was seen a few times. This sample was included in a study of T cells in Graves' hyperthyroidism and ophthalmopathy. Template material for amplifying TCR beta CDR3 regions consisted of RNA transcripts. First-round RT-PCR targeting the TCR CDR3 was performed with the HTBI primer set. TCRdb re-analysed the multiplex PCR reads in MiXCR, keeping a single row per CDR3 protein. The sample lists about 520,000 distinct CDR3 sequences, roughly 20% occurring once. CDR1 SQVTM and CDR2 ANQGSEA come from the germline V gene. This CDR3 comprises 11 residues. Trimming cost V 6 bases and J 2 bases, with 8 bases left between them.

The sequencing input was blood. The rearrangement links TRBV29-1 to TRBJ2-7, with D uncertain. This TCR came from a man aged 18 to 30 with Graves' hyperthyroidism. CDR3 sequence: CSVQETYEQYF. Here the CDR3 DNA reads TGCAGCGTGCAGGAAACCTACGAGCAGTACTTC.